Below are 18 T cell receptor beta chains sequenced from a single sample in a study of blood T cell repertoires in COVID-19. Produced via immunoSEQ multiplex PCR; TCRdb's table is partial and in-frame only. The repertoire consists of roughly 380,000 clones, with roughly 86% occurring once and the leading ten covering over 0.9%. Sequenced material: PBMCs or T cells enriched from blood (not recorded which). These receptors all stem from a woman in her twenties or thirties who had been exposed to COVID-19.

The CDR3 reads CSASSLGGNGYTF. For the CDR3, the DNA is TGCAGTGCTAGTTCCCTAGGCGGGAATGGCTACACCTTC. The chain combines TRBV20-1 with TRBJ1-2; D is uncertain. Trimming shortened V by 3 bases and J by 6 bases, and 14 bases separated the two germline ends. CDR3 length equals 13 residues. Germline values: CDR1 DFQATT, CDR2 SNEGSKA (reference sequence).

The V and J genes are TRBV10-1 and TRBJ2-7; 11 bases are a match to TRBD1. V shed 4 bases and J 3 bases; nucleotides not matched to a gene: 2. Per the germline V gene, CDR1 is WNHNN and CDR2 is SYGVQD (reference sequence). CDR3 size: 14 residues. The CDR3 here is CASSGTGGFYEQYF. The CDR3 region has the DNA TGCGCCAGCAGTGGGACAGGGGGCTTCTACGAGCAGTACTTC.

This chain joins TRBV15 and TRBJ1-1; perhaps TRBD1 as D (6 bases). Per the germline V gene, CDR1 is LNHNV and CDR2 is YYDKDF (reference sequence). V gave up 0 bases and J gave up 2 bases, with 7 bases separating them. The CDR3 totals 14 residues. As DNA, the CDR3 is TGTGCCACCAGCAGAGACAGGGGAAACACTGAAGCTTTCTTT. This encodes CATSRDRGNTEAFF.

The chain carries TRBV12-2 and TRBJ1-6; TRBD1 reflects the table's D call only, with no check against the DNA. TRBV12-2 is classified as a pseudogene. This CDR3 has 18 residues. The CDR3 nucleotides read TGTGCAAGTCGCTTAGATAGACAGGGGGCTTGGGATAATTCACCCCTCCACTTT. Amino acid sequence: CASRLDRQGAWDNSPLHF.

The V gene is TRBV27, the J gene TRBJ1-5, with TRBD1 matching over 7 bases. The germline V gene has CDR1 MNHEY and CDR2 SMNVEV (reference sequence). The CDR3 is 13 amino acids. Germline trimming cut 7 bases from V and 6 bases from J; bases unmatched to any gene: 6. CDR3 in DNA: TGTGCCAGCAAAACAGGGGCCAGTCAGCCCCAGCATTTT. This gives the protein CASKTGASQPQHF.

The chain has TRBV6-6 and TRBJ2-7; possibly TRBD2 for D (5 bases). Trimming cost V 8 bases and J 2 bases, with 10 bases left between them. The CDR3 is 12 amino acids. Per the germline V gene, CDR1 is MNHNY and CDR2 is SVGAGI (reference sequence). The CDR3 sequence: CASAGETYEQYF. The CDR3 DNA follows: TGTGCCAGCGCCGGGGAAACCTACGAGCAGTACTTC.

The chain links TRBV2 to TRBJ1-5, with D unresolved. CDR1 is SNHLY and CDR2 is FYNNEI in the germline V gene. V lost 0 bases, J lost 0 bases, and 18 bases lay in between. The CDR3 runs 19 residues. CDR3 DNA sequence: TGTGCCAGCAGTGAAGCGCTTCGTCCCGTGAACTATAGCAATCAGCCCCAGCATTTT. This gives the protein CASSEALRPVNYSNQPQHF.

V and J are TRBV3-1 (or the pseudogene TRBV3-2) and TRBJ2-1; TRBD2 is a possible D gene (7 bases). The CDR3 is 13 amino acids. Trimming stripped 4 bases from V and 9 bases from J, with 13 bases between. Germline V gives CDR1 LGHDT, CDR2 YNNKEL (reference sequence). The CDR3 here is CASSRGGLGEQFF. The CDR3 DNA follows: TGTGCCAGCAGCCGGGGGGGGCTCGGTGAGCAGTTCTTC.

The V gene is TRBV12-3 or TRBV12-4, the J gene TRBJ1-1, with TRBD1 matching 8 bases. The CDR3 covers 13 residues. J lost 6 bases, V lost 3 bases, and 3 bases had no gene match. The CDR3 loop reads CASSLGTGPEAFF. The CDR3 nucleotides read TGTGCCAGCAGTTTGGGGACAGGTCCTGAAGCTTTCTTT.

The CDR3 DNA follows: TGTGCCAGCTCACCCAATACAGGGACAGAAGAGACCCAGTACTTC. Translated, it gives CASSPNTGTEETQYF. The chain links TRBV18 to TRBJ2-5; 7 bases are shared with TRBD1. Germline CDR1 KGHSH, CDR2 LQKENI. This CDR3 comprises 15 residues. V shed 3 bases and J 3 bases; nucleotides not matched to a gene: 7.

This chain uses TRBV28 with TRBJ1-2; tentative D call: TRBD1 (5 bases). This CDR3 spans 15 amino acids. V was cut by 5 bases and J by 3 bases, with 16 bases left in between. CDR1 is MDHEN and CDR2 is SYDVKM in the germline V gene. This CDR3 reads CASSIGLVGDYGYTF. The CDR3 nucleotides are TGTGCCAGCAGTATCGGGTTGGTAGGGGACTATGGCTACACCTTC.

The gene calls are TRBV2 and TRBJ2-7; possibly TRBD1 for D (5 bases). V lost 7 bases and J 0 bases, leaving 25 bases between the germline ends. The CDR3 sequence is 18 residues long. Per germline, CDR1 SNHLY and CDR2 FYNNEI. CDR3 protein: CASIKTESHPSSSYEQYF. The CDR3 nucleotides read TGTGCCAGCATCAAGACAGAGTCGCACCCCTCGAGCTCCTACGAGCAGTACTTC.

The CDR3, as DNA: TGTGCCAGTAGGAGGACCTATAATTCACCCCTCCACTTT. As protein: CASRRTYNSPLHF. The chain carries TRBV19 and TRBJ1-6; D is unclear. Germline assignment: CDR1 LNHDA and CDR2 SQIVND (reference sequence). V lost 6 bases and J 2 bases, leaving 5 bases between the germline ends. The CDR3 length is 13 residues.

This chain joins TRBV9 and TRBJ1-3; TRBD1 matches at 9 bases. The V segment lost 0 bases and the J segment 4 bases; nucleotides outside the gene matches: 11. The CDR3 extends over 18 amino acids. Germline V gives CDR1 SGDLS, CDR2 YYNGEE. Written as DNA, the CDR3 is TGTGCCAGCAGCGTAGCTTTTTTAGGACAGGGGTCGGGAAACACCATATATTTT. It is translated as CASSVAFLGQGSGNTIYF.

V usage is TRBV18 and J usage is TRBJ1-6; D gene uncertain. The germline V and J ends were trimmed by 1 base and 9 bases, with 7 bases remaining between them. CDR3 length equals 13 residues. Germline CDR1 is KGHSH and CDR2 is LQKENI. The CDR3: CASSPLSSSPLHF. The CDR3 DNA follows: TGTGCCAGCTCACCACTTAGCTCTTCACCCCTCCACTTT.

There are a few counts of this clone. J is TRBJ1-3 and V is TRBV5-1; D not certain. The length of the CDR3 is 13 residues. Germline assignment: CDR1 SGHRS and CDR2 YFSETQ. Trimming left V 0 bases short and J 7 bases short, with 8 bases between. This CDR3 reads CASSLGTENTIYF. For the CDR3, the DNA is TGCGCCAGCAGCTTGGGAACAGAGAACACCATATATTTT.

This sequence joins TRBV2 and TRBJ1-4; 8 nucleotides agree with TRBD1. J gave up 0 bases and V 11 bases, and 8 bases lay outside the gene matches. The CDR3 consists of 15 residues. In germline, CDR1 is SNHLY, CDR2 FYNNEI. The CDR3 bases are TGTGCCGGGGGGACAGGAATCACAACTAATGAAAAACTGTTTTTT. It specifies CAGGTGITTNEKLFF.

The rearrangement joins TRBV11-2 to TRBJ2-4; TRBD2 aligns across 11 bases. The CDR3 is 18 amino acids. V dropped 1 base and J dropped 1; count of bases not matched to a gene: 6. CDR1 and CDR2 (germline): SGHAT, FQNNGV. CDR3 bases: TGTGCCAGCAGCTTAGGAGTACTAGCGGGAGAGGCCAAAAACATTCAGTACTTC. This gives the protein CASSLGVLAGEAKNIQYF.